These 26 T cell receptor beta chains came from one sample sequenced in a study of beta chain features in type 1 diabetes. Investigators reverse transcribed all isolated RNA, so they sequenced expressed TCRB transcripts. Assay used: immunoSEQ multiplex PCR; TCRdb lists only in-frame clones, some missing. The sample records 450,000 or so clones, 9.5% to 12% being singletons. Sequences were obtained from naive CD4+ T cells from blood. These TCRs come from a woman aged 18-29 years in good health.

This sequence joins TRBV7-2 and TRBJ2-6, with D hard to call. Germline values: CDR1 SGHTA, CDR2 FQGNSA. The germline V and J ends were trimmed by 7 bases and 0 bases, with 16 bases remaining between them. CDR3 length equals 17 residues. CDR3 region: CASTFVSTPSGANVLTF. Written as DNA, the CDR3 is TGTGCCAGCACCTTTGTATCCACTCCCTCTGGGGCCAACGTCCTGACTTTC.

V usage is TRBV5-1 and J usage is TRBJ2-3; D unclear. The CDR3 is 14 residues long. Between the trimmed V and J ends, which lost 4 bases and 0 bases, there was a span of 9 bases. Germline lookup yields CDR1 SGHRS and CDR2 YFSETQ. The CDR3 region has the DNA TGCGCCAGCAGCACCTTCTCTAGCACAGATACGCAGTATTTT. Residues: CASSTFSSTDTQYF.

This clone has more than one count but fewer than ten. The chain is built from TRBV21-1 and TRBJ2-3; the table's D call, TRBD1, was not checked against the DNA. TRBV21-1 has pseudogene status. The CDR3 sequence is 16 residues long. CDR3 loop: CASSNRTGELSDTQYF. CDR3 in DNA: TGTGCCAGCAGCAACCGGACAGGGGAGTTGTCAGATACGCAGTATTTT.

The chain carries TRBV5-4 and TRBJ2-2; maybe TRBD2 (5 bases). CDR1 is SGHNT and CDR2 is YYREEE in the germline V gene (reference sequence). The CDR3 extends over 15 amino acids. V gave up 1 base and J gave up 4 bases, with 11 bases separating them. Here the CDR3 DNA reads TGTGCCAGCAGCTTGCGTCTAGCAGCCACCGGGGAGCTGTTTTTT. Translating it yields CASSLRLAATGELFF.

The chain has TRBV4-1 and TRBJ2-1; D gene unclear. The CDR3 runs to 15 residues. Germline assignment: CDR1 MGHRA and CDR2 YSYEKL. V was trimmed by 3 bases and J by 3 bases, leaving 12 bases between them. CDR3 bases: TGCGCCAGCAGCCATGGGCCGAGAGGCTACAATGAGCAGTTCTTC. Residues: CASSHGPRGYNEQFF.

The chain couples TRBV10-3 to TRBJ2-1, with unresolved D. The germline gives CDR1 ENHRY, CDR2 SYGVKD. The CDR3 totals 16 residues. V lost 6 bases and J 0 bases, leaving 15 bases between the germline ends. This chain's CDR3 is CAISRVSSLSYNEQFF. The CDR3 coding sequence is TGTGCCATCAGCCGAGTCAGTTCTCTCTCCTACAATGAGCAGTTCTTC.

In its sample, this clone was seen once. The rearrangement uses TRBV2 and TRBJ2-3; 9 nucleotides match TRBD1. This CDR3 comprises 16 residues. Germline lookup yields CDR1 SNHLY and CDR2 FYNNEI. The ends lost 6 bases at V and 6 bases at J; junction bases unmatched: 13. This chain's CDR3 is CASRRRTGVVEDTQYF. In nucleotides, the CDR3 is TGTGCCAGCAGGAGGCGGACAGGGGTTGTAGAGGATACGCAGTATTTT.

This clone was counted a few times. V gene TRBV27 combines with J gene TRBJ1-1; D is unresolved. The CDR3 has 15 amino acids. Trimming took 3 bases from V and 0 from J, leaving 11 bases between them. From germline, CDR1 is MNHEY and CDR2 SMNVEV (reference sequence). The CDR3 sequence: CASSFLGFVNTEAFF. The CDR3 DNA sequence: TGTGCCAGCAGTTTCTTGGGTTTTGTGAACACTGAAGCTTTCTTT.

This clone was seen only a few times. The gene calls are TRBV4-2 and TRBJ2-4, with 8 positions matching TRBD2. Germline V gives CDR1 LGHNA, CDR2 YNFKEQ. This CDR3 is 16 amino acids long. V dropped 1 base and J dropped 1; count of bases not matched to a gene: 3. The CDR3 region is CASSQGPGGAKNIQYF. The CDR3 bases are TGTGCCAGCAGCCAAGGGCCGGGGGGGGCCAAAAACATTCAGTACTTC.

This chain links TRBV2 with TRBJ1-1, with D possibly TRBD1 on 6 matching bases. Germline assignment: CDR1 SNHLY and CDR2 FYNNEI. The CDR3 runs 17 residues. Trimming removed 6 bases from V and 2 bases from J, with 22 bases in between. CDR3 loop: CASRGVTWTDTNTEAFF. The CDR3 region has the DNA TGTGCCAGCAGGGGGGTTACTTGGACAGACACCAACACTGAAGCTTTCTTT.

The CDR3 sequence is CASSESEGTEAFF. The CDR3 DNA is TGTGCCAGCAGTGAAAGTGAGGGCACTGAAGCTTTCTTT. The genes are TRBV2 and TRBJ1-1; no clear D. CDR1 and CDR2 from the germline V gene are SNHLY and FYNNEI. Trimming took 2 bases from V and 4 from J, leaving 8 bases between them. CDR3 length: 13 amino acids.

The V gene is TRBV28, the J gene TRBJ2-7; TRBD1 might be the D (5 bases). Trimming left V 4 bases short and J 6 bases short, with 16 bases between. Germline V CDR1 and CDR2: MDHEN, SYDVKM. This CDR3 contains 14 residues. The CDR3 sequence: CASSSSPGAREQYV. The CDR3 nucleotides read TGTGCCAGCAGTTCTTCCCCTGGGGCACGCGAGCAGTACGTC.

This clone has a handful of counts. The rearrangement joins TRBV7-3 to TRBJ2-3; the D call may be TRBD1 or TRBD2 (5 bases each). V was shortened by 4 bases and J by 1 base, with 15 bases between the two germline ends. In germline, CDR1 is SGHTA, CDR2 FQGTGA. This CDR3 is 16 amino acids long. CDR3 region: CASSSQGGRGTDTQYF. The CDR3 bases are TGTGCCAGCAGCTCCCAGGGCGGGCGCGGCACAGATACGCAGTATTTT.

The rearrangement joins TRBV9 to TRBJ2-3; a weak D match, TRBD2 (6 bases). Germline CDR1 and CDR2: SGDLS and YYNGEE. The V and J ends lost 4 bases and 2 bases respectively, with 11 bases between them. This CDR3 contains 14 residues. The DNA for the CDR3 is TGTGCCAGCAGCACGTGGGGGGTCACAGATACGCAGTATTTT. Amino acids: CASSTWGVTDTQYF.

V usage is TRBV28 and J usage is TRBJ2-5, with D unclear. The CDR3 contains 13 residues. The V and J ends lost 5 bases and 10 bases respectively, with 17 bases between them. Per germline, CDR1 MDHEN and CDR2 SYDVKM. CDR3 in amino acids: CASSPNLGSSQYF. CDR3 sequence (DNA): TGTGCCAGCAGTCCCAATTTAGGGTCGAGCCAGTACTTC.

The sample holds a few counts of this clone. The CDR3 sequence: CASSGQERSPLHF. DNA of the CDR3: TGTGCCAGCTCCGGACAGGAGCGTTCACCCCTCCACTTT. The gene calls are TRBV7-9 and TRBJ1-6; TRBD1 matches at 7 bases. Germline V gives CDR1 SEHNR, CDR2 FQNEAQ (reference sequence). The CDR3 consists of 13 residues. After removal of 8 bases from V and 9 bases from J, the junction contained 7 bases not matched to a gene.

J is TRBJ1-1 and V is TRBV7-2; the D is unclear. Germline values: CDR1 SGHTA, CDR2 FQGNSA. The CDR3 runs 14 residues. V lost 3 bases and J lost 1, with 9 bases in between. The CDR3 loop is CASSFSRTNTEAFF. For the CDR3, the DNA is TGTGCCAGCAGCTTTTCAAGAACGAACACTGAAGCTTTCTTT.

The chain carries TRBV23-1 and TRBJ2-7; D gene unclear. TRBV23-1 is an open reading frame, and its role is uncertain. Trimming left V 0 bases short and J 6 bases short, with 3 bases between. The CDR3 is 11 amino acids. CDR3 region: CASSQSPEQYV. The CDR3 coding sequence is TGCGCCAGCAGTCAATCCCCCGAGCAGTACGTC.

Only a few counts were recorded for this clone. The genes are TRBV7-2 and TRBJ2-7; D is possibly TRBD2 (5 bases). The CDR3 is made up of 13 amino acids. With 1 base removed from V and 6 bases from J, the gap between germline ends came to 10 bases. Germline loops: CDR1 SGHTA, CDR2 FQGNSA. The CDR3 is CASSLVFGIEQYF. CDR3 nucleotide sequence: TGTGCCAGCAGCTTAGTTTTCGGGATCGAGCAGTACTTC.

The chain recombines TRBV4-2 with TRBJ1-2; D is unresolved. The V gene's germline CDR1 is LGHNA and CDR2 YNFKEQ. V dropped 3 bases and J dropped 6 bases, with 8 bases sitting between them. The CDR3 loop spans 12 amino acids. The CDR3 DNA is TGTGCCAGCAGCCAGCCCCCGGATGGCTACACCTTC. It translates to CASSQPPDGYTF.

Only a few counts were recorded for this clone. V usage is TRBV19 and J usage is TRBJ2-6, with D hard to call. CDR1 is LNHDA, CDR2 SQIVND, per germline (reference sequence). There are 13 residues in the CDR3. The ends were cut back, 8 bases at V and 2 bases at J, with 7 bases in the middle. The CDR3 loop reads CASLRPGANVLTF. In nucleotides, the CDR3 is TGTGCCAGTCTTCGCCCTGGGGCCAACGTCCTGACTTTC.

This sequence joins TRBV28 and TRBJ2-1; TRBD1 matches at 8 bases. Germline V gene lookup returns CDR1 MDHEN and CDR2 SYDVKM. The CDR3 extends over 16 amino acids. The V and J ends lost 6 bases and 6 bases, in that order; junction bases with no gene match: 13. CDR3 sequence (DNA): TGTGCCAGCAGCCAGACTGGACAGGGAGCGGGCAATGAGCAGTTCTTC. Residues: CASSQTGQGAGNEQFF.

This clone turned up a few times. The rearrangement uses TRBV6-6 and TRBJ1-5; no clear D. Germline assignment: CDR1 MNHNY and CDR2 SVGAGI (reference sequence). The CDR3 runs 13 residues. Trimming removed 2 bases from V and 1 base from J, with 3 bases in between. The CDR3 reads CASSYVSNQPQHF. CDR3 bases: TGTGCCAGCAGTTACGTCAGCAATCAGCCCCAGCATTTT.

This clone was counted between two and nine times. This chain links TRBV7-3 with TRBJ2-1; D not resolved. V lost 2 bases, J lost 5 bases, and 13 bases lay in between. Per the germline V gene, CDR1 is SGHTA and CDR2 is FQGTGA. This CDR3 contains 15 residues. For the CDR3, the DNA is TGTGCCAGCAGCTTACTCTGGCAGAGACACAATGAGCAGTTCTTC. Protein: CASSLLWQRHNEQFF.

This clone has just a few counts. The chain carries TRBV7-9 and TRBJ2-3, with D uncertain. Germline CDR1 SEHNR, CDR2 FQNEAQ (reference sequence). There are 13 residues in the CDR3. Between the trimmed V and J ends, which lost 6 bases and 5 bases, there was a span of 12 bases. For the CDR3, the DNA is TGTGCCAGCAGACTCTTAGTGGTAGATACGCAGTATTTT. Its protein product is CASRLLVVDTQYF.

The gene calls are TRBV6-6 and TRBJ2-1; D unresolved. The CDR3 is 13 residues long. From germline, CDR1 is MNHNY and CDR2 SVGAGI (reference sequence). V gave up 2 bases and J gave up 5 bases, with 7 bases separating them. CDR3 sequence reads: CASSYGIHNEQFF. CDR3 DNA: TGTGCCAGCAGTTACGGCATCCACAATGAGCAGTTCTTC.